This passage covers 2 T cell receptor beta chains from one sample sequenced in a study of post-analysis software for immune sequencing data. Regarding the study as a whole: Roughly five TRBV segments, including TRBV5-6, TRBV5-1 and TRBV20-1, were more frequent in patients than controls.

Their cognate antigens are unknown. Every TCR beta cDNA library bore unique molecular identifiers. TCRdb itself ran the PCR reads through MiXCR, one entry per CDR3 protein. The sample holds about 540,000 distinct CDR3 sequences, under 40% seen once. The source material was blood. The source is a girl younger than 18 with multiple sclerosis.

At least ten counts were recorded for this clonotype. The chain recombines TRBV10-3 with TRBJ2-6; TRBD1 matches at 7 bases. The CDR3 loop spans 15 amino acids. The ends lost 6 bases at V and 3 bases at J; junction bases unmatched: 5. Germline assignment: CDR1 ENHRY and CDR2 SYGVKD. The CDR3 nucleotides read TGTGCCATCAGCTCGGGACAGTTTGGGGCCAACGTCCTGACTTTC. Translated, it gives CAISSGQFGANVLTF.

The genes are TRBV7-2 and TRBJ2-1; TRBD2 aligns across 9 bases. CDR1 is SGHTA, CDR2 FQGNSA, per germline. This CDR3 spans 18 amino acids. The V segment lost 5 bases and the J segment 7 bases; nucleotides outside the gene matches: 18. CDR3 in amino acids: CASSGAGGLNFAANEQFF. The CDR3 coding sequence is TGTGCCAGCAGCGGGGCGGGGGGGCTTAATTTCGCGGCGAATGAGCAGTTCTTC.